This T cell receptor (beta chain) was recorded in a study of cytomegalovirus exposure and HLA in healthy donors. Points on this clone: Its matching antigen is unknown.

60 Vbeta and 13 Jbeta primers were used in PCR. Clones were sequenced by immunoSEQ multiplex PCR, and TCRdb holds only the in-frame ones, with some missing. Counted here are about 220,000 clones, over 80% occurring once; the ten biggest clones make up 0.71%. Overall study findings and caveats: Associated with cytomegalovirus, according to the listing, were around 160 TCR beta chains. A previous analysis found most TCR beta V segments productive roughly 87% or roughly 30% of the time.

Trimming at V came to 6 bases and at J to 0 bases, leaving 5 bases not matched to a gene. This CDR3 is 17 amino acids long. CDR1 and CDR2 from the germline V gene are MNHEY and SMNVEV (reference sequence). This receptor was obtained from a boy younger than 10 in good health and CMV-seronegative. The sequenced sample consisted of PBMCs. The chain couples TRBV27 to TRBJ2-3; 14 positions agree with TRBD2. CDR3 sequence reads: CASSVGTSGRSTDTQYF. DNA for the CDR3: TGTGCCAGCAGCGTCGGGACTAGCGGGAGAAGCACAGATACGCAGTATTTT.